This T cell receptor (beta chain) stems from a study of blood T cell repertoires in COVID-19. Study context: Some COVID-19 samples were acute and others convalescent; all came from the United States, Italy and Spain. PBMCs, B-cell-depleted T cells, or T cells provided the cDNA or gDNA that made up the material.

This clone was recorded only once. As processed by the authors: For nucleated cells, counts were estimated from reference gene primer amplification. This table comes from immunoSEQ multiplex PCR, and its TCRdb copy is limited to in-frame clones, with some not included. That table supplies the V and J calls and clone size; D and trimming were determined from the DNA. The sample includes some 110,000 clones, about 81% seen only once; the top ten take approximately 7.9%. CDR3 length: 15 residues. Trimming shortened V by 6 bases and J by 2 bases, and 15 bases separated the two germline ends. Germline assignment: CDR1 SNHLY and CDR2 FYNNEI.

This chain uses TRBV2 with TRBJ2-3; D is perhaps TRBD2 (6 bases). This TCR derives from a man between 65 and 85 years old with acute or convalescent COVID-19. Sequenced sample: peripheral blood. CDR3: CASSGTPYPTDTQYF. For the CDR3, the DNA is TGTGCCAGCAGCGGGACTCCCTATCCCACAGATACGCAGTATTTT.